What follows is one T cell receptor (beta chain) and its context. The antigen this receptor binds is unknown. Base qualities are not recorded, but no much larger clone differs from it by a single base. V loses 3 bases, J loses 7 bases, and the germline ends lie 15 bases apart. The CDR3 holds 14 amino acids from the cysteine to the phenylalanine. Only CDR3 DNA is held: 42 bases, read in frame from base 1. The germline V gene yields LGHNA for CDR1 and YNFKEQ for CDR2. The data were taken from a study of cytomegalovirus exposure and HLA in healthy donors (dated by TCRdb to between 2016 and 2019). Concerning the study at large: In an earlier analysis of approximately 500 of the donors, less than 350 Gb of sequence data and 100 million or so unique TCR beta sequences from about 179 million T cells were reported. An early release covering over 500 HLA-typed donors comprised about 320 gigabases of sequencing data and around 86 million unique TCR sequences. Among the roughly 400 genotyped donors, around 81% belonged to the genetic ancestry cluster associated with self-reported Caucasian donors. The study aimed to test whether cataloging public T cell receptors could reveal signatures of past pathogen exposure. The study used immunosequencing to profile the T cell repertoires of around 600 subjects and linked those repertoires to cytomegalovirus serostatus. In addition to the first cohort of roughly 670 subjects, a separate validation cohort of approximately 120 different subjects was used. To predict cytomegalovirus infection status, the study combined high-throughput TCR immunosequencing, statistical association of individual TCRs with disease status, and machine learning. In a later analysis, previously published TCR beta repertoires from 666 donors were re-analyzed and high-resolution HLA genotyping was added so that TCR occurrence patterns could be studied. Rather than using new phenotypic data, the later analysis identified candidate immune exposures from TCR beta sequences and from how often those sequences occurred across donors. To decide whether each TCR beta V gene segment behaved as functional or pseudogenic, an earlier analysis of fewer than 750 of the donors relied on high-throughput TCR beta sequencing. Donor age, sex, ethnicity and CMV serostatus were compiled alongside the repertoire data. Genome-wide SNP genotypes for about 60% of the 666 donors were used in a later genetic analysis, which treated that subset as a discovery cohort. Every discovery cohort repertoire had been produced on one sequencing platform. Both class I and class II loci were covered by HLA typing, at four-digit resolution. The number of donors typed differed by locus, with 629-630 for A, B, C, DRB1 and DQB1, roughly 520 for DQA1, 600 to 610 for DPA1, and over 400 for DPB1. Five DR-DQ haplotypes were treated as single units for association and clustering because of strong linkage in the cohort. On average, roughly 250,000 unique TCR beta nucleotide sequences were sequenced per donor among roughly 430 genotyped donors of the cohort, with 15% to 20% of those sequences being non-productive. Results the study describes overall, beyond this receptor: The classifier was reported to diagnose cytomegalovirus status with high specificity and sensitivity in both the original and validation cohorts. The earlier analysis of about 600 of the donors excluded about 16 rarely observed V segments, including chromosome 9 orphons, because counts were too low. Across donors, most TCR sequences were observed very rarely, whereas some public TCRs were present in many individuals. The cohort was sequenced for TCR beta chains only, and without alpha or paired-chain data the features that could be detected were limited. In a later genetic analysis, fewer N-insertions in productive TCRs were reported among donors in an Asian-associated ancestry cluster than the roughly 670-donor mean. The only immune exposure information available for the cohort was CMV serostatus. In a later analysis, more than 15,000 TCR beta sequences were associated with specific HLA alleles at a false discovery rate of 0.05. A later analysis found that HLA-associated TCR beta chains were more clonally expanded and had lower generation probabilities than equally common non-associated chains. A few of the identified cytomegalovirus-associated TCR beta chains were confirmed in vitro to be specific for cytomegalovirus antigens. Some IMGT-functional V segments, including TRBV6-2 and TRBV6-3, could not be told apart with the 87-base-pair reads, so those segments were excluded. A group of highly shared sequence variants was considered likely to be a technical artifact of the sequencing pipeline. A later analysis reported that several top co-occurrence clusters appeared linked to parvovirus B19, influenza, CMV and Epstein-Barr virus. Because HLA typing was unavailable for some donors at each locus, only the typed subset was used in association tests. An earlier analysis of approximately 530 of the donors showed that most TCR beta V segments appeared in productive rearrangements either about 87% or about 30% of the time, which broadly matched IMGT annotations. The authors suggested that the approach could potentially be generalized to other disease states and immunological phenotypes. A further reported finding was that TCR beta sequences accurately predicted the HLA-A and HLA-B alleles for most subjects in the first cohort. Linkage disequilibrium might explain the correlated functional status among segregating V segments, but an unknown experimental factor could not be ruled out. The study listed 164 TCR beta chains as associated with cytomegalovirus. According to a later analysis, most CMV-associated TCR beta chains appeared to be HLA-restricted, and the HLA associations seemed to be driven largely by CMV exposure. In a later analysis, the rate of TCR association differed among HLA loci, with DRB1 alleles having the most associated TCRs and HLA-C alleles having the fewest. Strong co-occurrence of HLA alleles, especially DR and DQ, made assigning TCR associations to individual alleles difficult. The presence/absence analyses assumed that sequencing depth was roughly uniform across donors, and that assumption may not be true. An association between a missense DCLRE1C variant and V-gene and J-gene trimming of TCR beta chains was found in a later genetic analysis and replicated in an independent cohort.

In total, roughly 710 healthy bone marrow donors made up the cohort. At the time of sampling, all cohort members were nominally healthy, though unrecorded immune exposures were likely present. The donor was CMV seronegative and was included in the group of a few hundred seronegative cohort members. A peripheral blood sample was provided by each donor, and peripheral blood mononuclear cells were used for TCR beta sequencing. The Qiagen DNeasy Blood Extraction Kit was used to extract genomic DNA from the blood cell samples. To prepare the library, the immunoSEQ multiplex PCR assay was applied. A mixture of 60 forward primers for TCR Vbeta segments and 13 reverse primers for TCR Jbeta segments was used in the multiplex PCR. A multiplex PCR assay on genomic DNA amplified the CDR3 region of rearranged TCR beta genes. The Illumina HiSeq System was used to sequence the amplified TCR beta libraries as 87-base-pair reads. In the source study's methods: In a later analysis, tens of millions of unique TCR beta chains were counted across the 650 to 750 repertoires, and roughly 11 million of these chains were shared by at least two donors. Raw reads were error-corrected and collapsed into unique sequences with a nearest-neighbor algorithm that merged closely related sequences to remove PCR and sequencing errors. CDR3 sequences were aligned to IMGT reference sequences to assign V, D and J gene segments. For a sequence to be retained, at least a six-nucleotide match to both a V gene segment and a J gene segment was required. A rearrangement counted as productive if the CDR3 had no stop codons and remained in frame with V and J, and every other rearrangement counted as non-productive. Following IMGT convention, CDR3 was defined as the stretch from the second conserved V-encoded cysteine up to the conserved J-encoded phenylalanine. The earlier analysis of 450 to 750 of the donors excluded any sequence lacking an unambiguous match to a single V gene segment. An earlier analysis of 587 of the donors classified V segments as functional when productive rearrangements were above 56.7% and as segregating when the standard deviation between donors was above 5%. A statistical classification framework was built for diagnosing cytomegalovirus status from the catalog of TCR beta chain sequences. V and J gene assignment, in a later analysis, came from comparing TCR nucleotide sequences with IMGT/GENE-DB human TR gene sequences. The TCRdist pipeline was used in a later analysis to assign CDR3 sequences and most-parsimonious VDJ recombination scenarios. In a later analysis, each TCR beta chain was defined by its CDR3 amino acid sequence together with its V-gene family, and reads lacking a unique V-gene family were excluded. A later analysis removed roughly 590 highly shared, low-generation-probability nucleotide sequences to deal with suspected cross-contamination and a sequencing artifact. A later analysis calculated a clonal expansion index for each public chain from normalized within-repertoire ranks of inferred template counts. In a later analysis, generation probabilities were computed with a VDJ recombination model fitted to out-of-frame rearrangements, and the resulting probabilities were checked against IGoR. In a later analysis, TCR-TCR, TCR-HLA and TCR-CMV co-occurrence was scored with hypergeometric tests, and a repertoire-size bias correction was applied to TCR pairs. To estimate false discovery rates, a later analysis permuted the HLA or CMV assignments 20 times. In a later analysis, co-occurring TCRs were grouped with DBSCAN, and TCRdist sequence similarity was added when clustering was performed within HLA-allele-positive subsets. Co-occurrence clustering excluded repertoires with fewer than 30,000 or more than 120,000 public chains, plus five with anomalous nucleotide sharing. Sourced from immuneACCESS, this table was stored by TCRdb with only in-frame sequences that have V and J called. A share of the clones is absent; for the studies checked, an unresolved V gene accounts for under half, and the remainder has no known explanation. The D gene and trimming were derived from the DNA, and the V and J assignments and clone size from that table. This sample lists fewer than 250,000 clones; roughly 80% were detected once. Of the sample, over 3.5% is held by the ten largest clones.

This TCR derives from a male donor in good health and CMV-seronegative. Material for sequencing was PBMCs. The chain links TRBV4-2 with TRBJ1-2; tentative D gene TRBD1, with 5 bases matching. The nucleotide sequence is TGTGCCAGCAGCCATCCTTCGGGGGAGGGTGGCTACACCTTC. It is translated as CASSHPSGEGGYTF.